The 4 T cell receptor beta chains presented below share a single source sample, sequenced in a study of T cells in Graves' hyperthyroidism and ophthalmopathy. RNA transcripts gave rise to amplified TCR beta CDR3 regions. The TCR CDR3 was amplified in a first-round RT-PCR using the HTBI primer set. From the multiplex PCR reads, TCRdb called clonotypes with MiXCR, one entry per CDR3 protein. The data show 400,000 or so distinct CDR3 sequences, around 15% seen once. The sequenced material came from blood. These receptors were taken from a woman aged 55 to 70 with Graves' ophthalmopathy.

This clonotype was seen at least ten times. V usage is TRBV3-1 and J usage is TRBJ2-7; no reliable D call. V was shortened by 2 bases and J by 2 bases, with 13 bases between the two germline ends. This CDR3 region has 15 residues. CDR1 is LGHDT, CDR2 YNNKEL, per germline (reference sequence). CDR3 protein: CASSQPIGRAYEQYF. DNA for the CDR3: TGTGCCAGCAGCCAACCGATTGGGCGTGCCTACGAGCAGTACTTC.

There are a few counts of this clonotype. The J gene is TRBJ2-5, the V gene TRBV5-4; tentative D call: TRBD1 (5 bases). Trimming shortened V by 9 bases and J by 1 base, and 13 bases separated the two germline ends. Germline V gene data show CDR1 as SGHNT and CDR2 as YYREEE (reference sequence). The CDR3 has 13 residues. CDR3 sequence: CATAGQGQETQYF. CDR3 in DNA: TGTGCCACCGCCGGTCAGGGCCAAGAGACCCAGTACTTC.

This clonotype has a count of ten or more. The chain combines TRBV10-3 with TRBJ2-3; 13 positions agree with TRBD2. Germline assignment: CDR1 ENHRY and CDR2 SYGVKD. The CDR3 contains 15 residues. V lost 8 bases to trimming and J lost 4 bases; unmatched junction nucleotides: 6. CDR3 nucleotides: TGTGCCATCCAAGGACTAGCGGGAGCGGCAGATACGCAGTATTTT. Encoded protein: CAIQGLAGAADTQYF.

At least ten counts were recorded for this clonotype. The chain uses TRBV6-1 and TRBJ2-1, with 12 bases aligning to TRBD2. Germline V gene data show CDR1 as MNHNS and CDR2 as SASEGT. V was clipped by 5 bases and J by 8 bases; unmatched bases: 7. This CDR3 has 15 amino acids. Here the CDR3 reads CASSSGLAGLHEQFF. CDR3 DNA sequence: TGTGCCAGCAGTTCTGGACTAGCGGGACTTCATGAGCAGTTCTTC.